The 17 T cell receptor beta chains below all came from one sample that was sequenced in a study of cytomegalovirus exposure and HLA in healthy donors. Primers: 60 Vbeta forward and 13 Jbeta reverse. Sequencing was performed with immunoSEQ multiplex PCR; in TCRdb, only in-frame clones are kept and a portion is missing. The profile shows 150,000 to 200,000 clones, approximately 80% of them singletons. The sample taken for sequencing was PBMCs. These receptors were collected from a woman aged 40 to 50 in good health and CMV-seronegative.

The sample holds a few counts of this clone. This sequence joins TRBV19 and TRBJ1-5; possible D gene TRBD1, 5 bases. The CDR3 contains 16 residues. Per germline, CDR1 LNHDA and CDR2 SQIVND (reference sequence). V gave up 1 base and J gave up 0 bases, with 10 bases separating them. The CDR3 is CASSIADTYSNQPQHF. In nucleotides, the CDR3 is TGTGCCAGTAGTATAGCGGACACATATAGCAATCAGCCCCAGCATTTT.

This CDR3 reads CASSQSGQGAQLFQSGANVLTF. The CDR3 bases are TGCGCCAGCAGTCAATCGGGGCAGGGGGCGCAACTTTTTCAGTCTGGGGCCAACGTCCTGACTTTC. The chain combines TRBV23-1 with TRBJ2-6, with 8 bases that match TRBD1. TRBV23-1 is an ORF, with its function uncertain. Trimming cost V 0 bases and J 1 base; bases outside gene matches: 17. This CDR3 has 22 residues.

This clone was counted only a few times. The J gene is TRBJ1-1, the V gene TRBV11-3; D unclear. Trimming stripped 2 bases from V and 1 base from J, with 8 bases between. The germline CDR1 and CDR2 sequences are SGHNT and YENEEA. CDR3 length: 14 residues. CDR3 in DNA: TGTGCCAGCAGCTTACGGGCGGGGAACACTGAAGCTTTCTTT. This codes for CASSLRAGNTEAFF.

The rearrangement joins TRBV15 to TRBJ2-1; D gene ambiguous. The CDR3 spans 12 residues. The germline gives CDR1 LNHNV, CDR2 YYDKDF (reference sequence). The V end was cut by 3 bases, the J end by 3 bases, with 3 bases between. CDR3 DNA sequence: TGTGCCACCAGCAGCTACTACAATGAGCAGTTCTTC. Amino acids: CATSSYYNEQFF.

This clone has just a few counts. The rearrangement joins TRBV19 to TRBJ2-7, with 10 bases that match TRBD1. CDR3 length: 13 amino acids. V shed 4 bases, J shed 6 bases, and the junction held 3 bases outside the gene matches. Per the germline V gene, CDR1 is LNHDA and CDR2 is SQIVND (reference sequence). The CDR3 sequence is CASSKTGGGEQYF. CDR3 in DNA: TGTGCCAGTAGTAAGACAGGGGGCGGCGAGCAGTACTTC.

The chain recombines TRBV7-2 with TRBJ2-1, with TRBD2 matching over 8 bases. V dropped 4 bases and J dropped 4; count of bases not matched to a gene: 6. There are 15 residues in the CDR3. Germline lookup yields CDR1 SGHTA and CDR2 FQGNSA. The DNA of the CDR3 is TGTGCCAGCAGCTCCTCGACTAGCGCATACAATGAGCAGTTCTTC. It is translated as CASSSSTSAYNEQFF.

The V call is TRBV6-5, the J call TRBJ1-4; 11 bases line up with TRBD1. Germline V CDR1 and CDR2: MNHEY, SVGAGI. The CDR3 is 15 amino acids. V lost 6 bases, J lost 0 bases, and 0 bases stayed unmatched. CDR3 DNA sequence: TGTGCCAGCAGGGGACAGGGGGCAACTAATGAAAAACTGTTTTTT. This encodes CASRGQGATNEKLFF.

This chain connects TRBV10-2 to TRBJ2-5, with TRBD1 as a possible D gene (5 bases). Germline-derived CDR1 and CDR2 are WSHSY and SAAADI. Trimming took off 6 bases at V and 1 base at J, with 12 bases between the two ends. This CDR3 is 14 amino acids long. CDR3 coding DNA: TGCGCCAGCAGCAGGGCCCTGGGCCAAGAGACCCAGTACTTC. It is translated as CASSRALGQETQYF.

This clone was picked up a small number of times. This chain uses TRBV9 with TRBJ1-2; D may be TRBD1 (5 bases). CDR1 and CDR2 from the germline V gene are SGDLS and YYNGEE. V was cut by 0 bases and J by 3 bases, with 9 bases left in between. The CDR3 has 14 amino acids. CDR3 bases: TGTGCCAGCAGCGTAGTGTCAGGGCACTATGGCTACACCTTC. As protein: CASSVVSGHYGYTF.

The J gene is TRBJ2-7, the V gene TRBV7-9, with 7 nucleotides matching TRBD2. Germline-derived CDR1 and CDR2 are SEHNR and FQNEAQ (reference sequence). CDR3 length: 16 amino acids. V gave up 0 bases and J gave up 2 bases; unmatched junction bases: 7. The CDR3 sequence: CASSLASGMRTYEQYF. The CDR3, as DNA: TGTGCCAGCAGCTTAGCGAGCGGGATGCGGACCTACGAGCAGTACTTC.

The sample holds a few counts of this clone. One end of the junction fails to match germline, which may point to a read error. V usage is TRBV7-9 and J usage is TRBJ2-3, with D possibly being TRBD1 (6 bases). The CDR3 loop spans 15 amino acids. The germline V gene encodes CDR1 SEHNR and CDR2 FQNEAQ (reference sequence). CDR3 sequence (DNA): TGTTCCAGCAGCCTCTCACAGGGTCGCACAGATACGCAGTATTTT. It translates to CSSSLSQGRTDTQYF. The variable domain in full, completed from reference TRBV7-9 and TRBJ2-3, reads DTGVSQNPRHKITKRGQNVTFRCDPISEHNRLYWYRQTLGQGPEFLTYFQNEAQLEKSRLLSDRFSAERPKGSFSTLEIQRTEQGDSAMYLCSSSLSQGRTDTQYFGPGTRLTVL.

To note about this clone: The identical CDR3 is also encoded by other nucleotide sequences in the sample. The CDR3 DNA reads as TGTGCCAGCTCACCAGGGACAGACTATGGCTACACCTTC. Translated, it gives CASSPGTDYGYTF. V is TRBV18 and J is TRBJ1-2, with 7 bases identical to TRBD1. The CDR3 extends over 13 amino acids. Germline V gene data show CDR1 as KGHSH and CDR2 as LQKENI. J was trimmed by 3 bases and V by 2 bases; bases with no gene match: 0. The full variable domain, in which reference TRBV18 and TRBJ1-2 provide the parts outside the CDR3, is NAGVMQNPRHLVRRRGQEARLRCSPMKGHSHVYWYRQLPEEGLKFMVYLQKENIIDESGMPKERFSAEFPKEGPSILRIQQVVRGDSAAYFCASSPGTDYGYTFGSGTRLTVV.

The gene calls are TRBV7-8 and TRBJ2-3; 10 bases are a match to TRBD2. Germline V CDR1 and CDR2: SGHVS, FQNEAQ. Trimming took 5 bases from V and 0 from J; bases not matched to a gene: 23. CDR3 length equals 22 residues. CDR3 residues: CASSPVRGVWLAGADSTDTQYF. The DNA for the CDR3 is TGTGCCAGCAGCCCCGTCCGGGGTGTATGGCTAGCGGGGGCCGATAGCACAGATACGCAGTATTTT.

The chain couples TRBV27 to TRBJ1-5; 7 bases line up with TRBD1. The CDR3 is 14 residues long. Trimming at V came to 4 bases and at J to 11 bases, leaving 11 bases not matched to a gene. Germline V gene lookup returns CDR1 MNHEY and CDR2 SMNVEV (reference sequence). CDR3 nucleotides: TGTGCCAGCAGTTCGACAGGGATCCCTAGGGCCCAGCATTTT. Translated: CASSSTGIPRAQHF.

This clone has more than one count but fewer than ten. This specimen includes other DNA sequences encoding the same CDR3. The chain links TRBV2 to TRBJ2-5; D may be TRBD1 (5 bases). This CDR3 contains 14 residues. V was shortened by 5 bases and J by 2 bases, with 12 bases between the two germline ends. Germline CDR1 SNHLY, CDR2 FYNNEI. The CDR3 DNA is TGTGCCAGCAGTCCGTTGACAGTTCAAGAGACCCAGTACTTC. As protein: CASSPLTVQETQYF.

This sequence joins TRBV7-9 and TRBJ1-2, with TRBD1 as a possible D gene (5 bases). The CDR3 has 15 residues. The germline gives CDR1 SEHNR, CDR2 FQNEAQ (reference sequence). Trimming stripped 7 bases from V and 7 bases from J, with 22 bases between. The CDR3 DNA reads TGTGCCAGCATGGGTGGACCGGACACCTTATCTGGCTACACCTTC. It encodes CASMGGPDTLSGYTF.

Only one count was recorded for this clone. The chain is built from TRBV13 and TRBJ1-1, with D tentatively TRBD1 (6 bases). Germline V gene sequence: CDR1 PRHDT, CDR2 FYEKMQ (reference sequence). There are 15 residues in the CDR3. V shed 1 base and J shed 4 bases, with 13 bases lying between them. The CDR3 here is CASSLVGGASTEAFF. CDR3 DNA sequence: TGTGCCAGCAGCTTAGTTGGGGGGGCTAGCACTGAAGCTTTCTTT.